The TCR beta chain described here comes from a study of T cell changes during pregnancy in multiple sclerosis (dated by TCRdb to the late 2010s). Looking at the study overall: The study looked at changes in the T cell repertoire across pregnancy in women with multiple sclerosis.

Concerning this clone: What antigen it recognizes has not been identified. Qualities for individual bases were not recorded, and no much larger clone is one base off.

The receptor library was made with the immunoSEQ multiplex PCR assay. TCRdb took over this immuneACCESS table, retaining in-frame rearrangements with V and J assigned. Such tables are incomplete; in checked studies, under half of the missing clones stem from an unresolved V gene, and the remainder is unexplained. The sample table shows about 52,000 clones, and roughly 92% are seen once. The biggest ten clones account for around 0.73% of the sample. Sample: CD4+ T cells from peripheral blood mononuclear cells, taken in the third trimester of pregnancy. The sequence was collected from a female donor with multiple sclerosis, enrolled in a pregnancy study.

The CDR3 reads as follows: CAFGQRGEKLFF. Here is the DNA: TGTGCCTTCGGACAGAGAGGTGAAAAACTGTTTTTT. The rearrangement combines TRBV30 with TRBJ1-4; tentative D gene TRBD1, with 6 bases matching. There are 12 amino acids in the CDR3, from cysteine to phenylalanine inclusive. The retained sequence is limited to the CDR3, 36 bases, with the frame set at the first base. CDR1 and CDR2, looked up from the germline V gene (reference sequence), are GTSNPN and SVGIG. V was cut back by 7 bases and J by 7 bases, leaving a gap of 13 bases between them.